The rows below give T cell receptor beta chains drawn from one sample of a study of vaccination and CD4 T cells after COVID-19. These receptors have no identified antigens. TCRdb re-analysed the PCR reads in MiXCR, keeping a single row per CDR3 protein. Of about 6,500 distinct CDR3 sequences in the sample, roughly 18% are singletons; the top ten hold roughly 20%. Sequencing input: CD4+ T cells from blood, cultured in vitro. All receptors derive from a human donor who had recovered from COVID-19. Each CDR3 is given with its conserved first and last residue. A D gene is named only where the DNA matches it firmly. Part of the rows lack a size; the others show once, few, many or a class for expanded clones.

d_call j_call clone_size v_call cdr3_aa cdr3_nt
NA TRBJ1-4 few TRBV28 CASNKRGLRRGENEKLFF TGTGCCAGCAATAAGAGGGGCTTGAGGAGGGGGGAAAATGAAAAACTGTTTTTT
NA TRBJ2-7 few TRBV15 CATSHGRATSGNRGPYEQYF TGTGCCACCAGCCACGGCCGCGCGACTAGCGGTAACAGGGGGCCCTACGAGCAGTACTTC
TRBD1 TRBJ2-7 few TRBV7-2 CASRGPLRDSPYEQYF TGTGCCAGCAGGGGCCCCCTCCGGGACAGTCCCTACGAGCAGTACTTC
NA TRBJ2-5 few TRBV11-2 CASSAVLETQYF TGTGCCAGCAGCGCAGTTCTGGAGACCCAGTACTTC
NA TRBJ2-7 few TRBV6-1 CASRGIGAYEQYF TGTGCCAGCAGGGGAATTGGCGCCTACGAGCAGTACTTC
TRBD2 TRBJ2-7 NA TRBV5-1 CASSPQGLAGDYEQYF TGCGCCAGCAGCCCACAAGGACTAGCGGGAGACTACGAGCAGTACTTC
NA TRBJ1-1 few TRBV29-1 CSARTTENTEAFF TGCAGCGCCCGGACCACAGAGAACACTGAAGCTTTCTTT
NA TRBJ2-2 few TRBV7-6 CASSLSGRGRGGELFF TGTGCCAGCAGCTTAAGTGGCAGAGGACGAGGCGGGGAGCTGTTTTTT
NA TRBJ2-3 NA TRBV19 CASSPTRGGTDTQYF TGTGCCAGTAGTCCCACCAGAGGGGGCACAGATACGCAGTATTTT
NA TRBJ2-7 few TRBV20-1 CSARENRGGSYEQYF TGCAGTGCTAGAGAGAACAGGGGAGGGTCCTACGAGCAGTACTTC
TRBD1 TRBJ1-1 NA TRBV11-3 CASSRPRQGNTEAFF TGTGCCAGCAGCCGTCCCCGACAGGGGAACACTGAAGCTTTCTTT
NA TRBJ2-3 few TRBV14 CASSQDLTPVDTQYF TGTGCCAGCAGCCAAGACCTTACCCCGGTGGATACGCAGTATTTT
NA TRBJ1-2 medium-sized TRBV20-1 CSASGLNEKRLTF TGCAGTGCTAGCGGACTCAACGAGAAGAGGCTCACCTTC
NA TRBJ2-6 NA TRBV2 CASSKEGPGSSGANVLTF TGTGCCAGCAGCAAAGAGGGTCCTGGCAGCTCTGGGGCCAACGTCCTGACTTTC
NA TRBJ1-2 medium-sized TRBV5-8 CASSFRGVYGYTF TGTGCCAGCAGCTTTCGGGGGGTCTATGGCTACACCTTC
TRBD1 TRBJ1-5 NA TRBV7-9 CASSRDRGQPQHF TGTGCCAGCAGCCGTGACAGGGGGCAACCCCAGCATTTT
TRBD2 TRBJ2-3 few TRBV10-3 CAIRTSGGSDTQYF TGTGCCATCAGGACTAGCGGGGGATCAGATACGCAGTATTTT
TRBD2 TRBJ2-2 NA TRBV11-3 CASSSLEGLAVNTGELFF TGTGCCAGCAGCTCCCTCGAGGGACTAGCGGTGAACACCGGGGAGCTGTTTTTT
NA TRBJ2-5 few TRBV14 CASSQEGLPQETQYF TGTGCCAGCAGCCAAGAAGGCCTGCCTCAGGAGACCCAGTACTTC
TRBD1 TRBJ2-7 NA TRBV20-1 CSARRTGPTYEQYF TGCAGTGCTAGAAGGACAGGACCGACCTACGAGCAGTACTTC
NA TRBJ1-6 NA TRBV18 CASSLRQPDNSPLHF TGTGCCAGCTCACTCAGACAGCCCGATAATTCACCCCTCCACTTT
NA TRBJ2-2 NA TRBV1 CTSSQDRVNTGELFF TGCACCAGCAGCCAGGACAGGGTGAACACCGGGGAGCTGTTTTTT
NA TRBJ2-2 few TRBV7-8 CASSPSPRGNTGELFF TGTGCCAGCAGCCCCAGCCCTCGTGGAAACACCGGGGAGCTGTTTTTT
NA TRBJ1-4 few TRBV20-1 CSAWDTSEKLFF TGCAGTGCTTGGGACACCTCTGAAAAACTGTTTTTT
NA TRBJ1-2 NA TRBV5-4 CASSLDGVDGYTF TGTGCCAGCAGCTTGGACGGGGTCGATGGCTACACCTTC
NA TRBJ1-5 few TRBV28 CASIAIPNSNQPQHF TGTGCCAGCATCGCTATCCCTAATAGCAATCAGCCCCAGCATTTT
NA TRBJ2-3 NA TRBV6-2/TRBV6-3 CASNKMGTDTQYF TGTGCCAGCAATAAGATGGGCACAGATACGCAGTATTTT
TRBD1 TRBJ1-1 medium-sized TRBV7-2 CASSPRGDTEAFF TGTGCCAGCAGCCCCAGGGGGGACACTGAAGCTTTCTTT
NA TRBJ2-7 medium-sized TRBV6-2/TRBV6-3 CASSYSNAQGYEQYF TGTGCCAGCAGTTACTCGAACGCGCAGGGCTACGAGCAGTACTTC
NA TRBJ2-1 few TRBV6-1 CASSELSSYNEQFF TGTGCCAGCAGTGAGTTGAGCTCCTACAATGAGCAGTTCTTC
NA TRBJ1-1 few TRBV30 CAWSAGQLDTEAFF TGTGCCTGGAGTGCCGGGCAGTTGGACACTGAAGCTTTCTTT
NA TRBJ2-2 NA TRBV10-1 CASSTGRDGELFF TGCGCCAGCAGTACAGGGAGAGACGGGGAGCTGTTTTTT
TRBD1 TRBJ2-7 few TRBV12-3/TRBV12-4 CASSPGTGRYEQYF TGTGCCAGCAGTCCCGGGACAGGGCGGTACGAGCAGTACTTC